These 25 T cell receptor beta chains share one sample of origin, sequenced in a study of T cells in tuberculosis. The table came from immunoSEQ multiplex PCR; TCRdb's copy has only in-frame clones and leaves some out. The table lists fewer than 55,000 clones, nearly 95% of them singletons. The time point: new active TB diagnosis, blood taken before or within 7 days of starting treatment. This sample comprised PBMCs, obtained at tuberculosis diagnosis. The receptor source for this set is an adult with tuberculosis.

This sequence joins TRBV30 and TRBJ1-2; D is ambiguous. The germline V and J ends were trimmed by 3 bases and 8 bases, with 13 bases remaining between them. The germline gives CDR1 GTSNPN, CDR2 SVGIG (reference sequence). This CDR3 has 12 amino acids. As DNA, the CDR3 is TGTGCCTGGAGGTCGCTATCTTGGGGCTACACCTTC. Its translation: CAWRSLSWGYTF.

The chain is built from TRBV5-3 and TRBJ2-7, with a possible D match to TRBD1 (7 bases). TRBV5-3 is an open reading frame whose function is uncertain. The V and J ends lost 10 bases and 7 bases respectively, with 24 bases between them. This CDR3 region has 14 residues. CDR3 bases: TGTGCCCCAATCCGGGGGCAGGGGGAGTGGGAGCAGTACTTC. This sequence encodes CAPIRGQGEWEQYF.

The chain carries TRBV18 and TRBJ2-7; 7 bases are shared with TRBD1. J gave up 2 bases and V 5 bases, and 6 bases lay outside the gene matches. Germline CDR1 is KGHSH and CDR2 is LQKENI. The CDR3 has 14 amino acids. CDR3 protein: CASSANRGAYEQYF. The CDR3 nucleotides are TGTGCCAGCTCAGCGAACAGGGGCGCCTACGAGCAGTACTTC.

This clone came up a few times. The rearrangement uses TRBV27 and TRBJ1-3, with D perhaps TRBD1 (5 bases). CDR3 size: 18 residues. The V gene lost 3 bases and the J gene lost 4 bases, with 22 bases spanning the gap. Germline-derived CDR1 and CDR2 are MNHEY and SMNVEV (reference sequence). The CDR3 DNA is TGTGCCAGCAGTTTGGTGGCGGCGGGGCCAACGGGAGGAAACACCATATATTTT. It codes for CASSLVAAGPTGGNTIYF.

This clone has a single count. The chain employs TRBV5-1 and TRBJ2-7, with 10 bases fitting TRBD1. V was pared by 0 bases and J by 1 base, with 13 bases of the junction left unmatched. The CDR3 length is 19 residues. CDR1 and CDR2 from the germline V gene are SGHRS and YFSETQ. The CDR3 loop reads CASSLVGFDRGRLSYEQYF. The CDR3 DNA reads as TGCGCCAGCAGCTTGGTTGGCTTCGACAGGGGGCGCCTTTCCTACGAGCAGTACTTC. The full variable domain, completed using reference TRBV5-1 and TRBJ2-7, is KAGVTQTPRYLIKTRGQQVTLSCSPISGHRSVSWYQQTPGQGLQFLFEYFSETQRNKGNFPGRFSGRQFSNSRSEMNVSTLELGDSALYLCASSLVGFDRGRLSYEQYFGPGTRLTVT.

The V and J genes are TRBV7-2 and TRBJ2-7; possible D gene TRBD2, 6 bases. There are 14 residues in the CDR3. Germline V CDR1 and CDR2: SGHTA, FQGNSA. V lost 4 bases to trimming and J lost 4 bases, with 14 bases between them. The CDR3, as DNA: TGTGCCAGCAGCTCGGGGGTGGCTTCGTACGAGCAGTACTTC. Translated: CASSSGVASYEQYF.

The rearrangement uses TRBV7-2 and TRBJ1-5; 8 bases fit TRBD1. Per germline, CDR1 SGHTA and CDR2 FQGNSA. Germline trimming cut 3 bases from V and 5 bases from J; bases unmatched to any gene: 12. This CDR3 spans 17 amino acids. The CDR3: CASSLGTGAPLYQPQHF. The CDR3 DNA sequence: TGTGCCAGCAGCTTGGGGACAGGTGCCCCCTTGTATCAGCCCCAGCATTTT.

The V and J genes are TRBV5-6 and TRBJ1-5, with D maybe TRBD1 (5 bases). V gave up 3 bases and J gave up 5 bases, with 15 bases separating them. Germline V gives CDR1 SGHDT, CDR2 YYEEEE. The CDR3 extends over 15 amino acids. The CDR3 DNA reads TGTGCCAGCAGCTCGTGGGGGGGAGTCTATCAGCCCCAGCATTTT. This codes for CASSSWGGVYQPQHF.

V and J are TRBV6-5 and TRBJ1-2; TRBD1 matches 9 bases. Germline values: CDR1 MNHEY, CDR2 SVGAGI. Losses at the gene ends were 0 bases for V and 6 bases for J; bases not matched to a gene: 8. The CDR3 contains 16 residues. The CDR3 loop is CASSYSEAGTGNGYTF. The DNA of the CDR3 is TGTGCCAGCAGTTACTCGGAGGCTGGGACAGGGAATGGCTACACCTTC.

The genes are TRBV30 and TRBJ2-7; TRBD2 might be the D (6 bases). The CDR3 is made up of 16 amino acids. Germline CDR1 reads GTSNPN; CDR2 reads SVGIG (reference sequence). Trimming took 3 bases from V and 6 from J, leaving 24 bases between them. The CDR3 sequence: CAWSTNSAGWASEQYF. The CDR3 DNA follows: TGTGCCTGGAGCACAAACTCGGCGGGGTGGGCTTCCGAGCAGTACTTC.

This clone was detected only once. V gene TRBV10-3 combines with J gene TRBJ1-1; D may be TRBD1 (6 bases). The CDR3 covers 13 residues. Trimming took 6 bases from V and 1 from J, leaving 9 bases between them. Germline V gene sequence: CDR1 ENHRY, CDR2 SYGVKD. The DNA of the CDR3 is TGTGCCATCAGCAGGGACACGAACACTGAAGCTTTCTTT. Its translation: CAISRDTNTEAFF.

In DNA, the CDR3 is TGTGCCAGCAGTTTAGCAGGGTCCCATGGCTACACCTTC. This translates into CASSLAGSHGYTF. V is TRBV27 and J is TRBJ1-2; D is possibly TRBD1 (5 bases). The CDR3 is made up of 13 amino acids. CDR1 is MNHEY and CDR2 is SMNVEV in the germline V gene (reference sequence). V was cut by 2 bases and J by 6 bases, with 10 bases left in between.

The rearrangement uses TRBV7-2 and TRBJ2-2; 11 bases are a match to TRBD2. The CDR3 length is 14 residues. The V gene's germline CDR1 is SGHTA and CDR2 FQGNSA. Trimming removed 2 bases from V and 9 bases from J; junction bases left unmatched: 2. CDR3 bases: TGTGCCAGCAGCTTATTAGCGGGAGGGTGGGAGCTGTTTTTT. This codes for CASSLLAGGWELFF.

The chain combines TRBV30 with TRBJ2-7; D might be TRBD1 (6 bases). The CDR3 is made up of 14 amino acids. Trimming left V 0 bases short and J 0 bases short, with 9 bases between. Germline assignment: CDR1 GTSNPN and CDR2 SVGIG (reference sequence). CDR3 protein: CAWSVRQDSYEQYF. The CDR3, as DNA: TGTGCCTGGAGTGTACGACAGGACTCCTACGAGCAGTACTTC. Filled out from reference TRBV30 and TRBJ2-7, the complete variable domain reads SQTIHQWPATLVQPVGSPLSLECTVEGTSNPNLYWYRQAAGRGLQLLFYSVGIGQISSEVPQNLSASRPQDRQFILSSKKLLLSDSGFYLCAWSVRQDSYEQYFGPGTRLTVT.

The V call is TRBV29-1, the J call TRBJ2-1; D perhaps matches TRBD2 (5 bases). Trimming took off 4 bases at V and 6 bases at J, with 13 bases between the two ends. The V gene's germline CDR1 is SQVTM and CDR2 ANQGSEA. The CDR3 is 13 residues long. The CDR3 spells CSVVGREGNEQFF. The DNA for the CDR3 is TGCAGCGTTGTGGGTAGAGAGGGCAATGAGCAGTTCTTC.

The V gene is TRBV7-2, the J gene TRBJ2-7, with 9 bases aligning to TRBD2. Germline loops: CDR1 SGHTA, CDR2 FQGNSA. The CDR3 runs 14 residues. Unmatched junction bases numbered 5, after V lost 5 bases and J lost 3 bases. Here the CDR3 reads CASSKLSGSYEQYF. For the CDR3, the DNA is TGTGCCAGCAGCAAACTTAGCGGGAGCTACGAGCAGTACTTC.

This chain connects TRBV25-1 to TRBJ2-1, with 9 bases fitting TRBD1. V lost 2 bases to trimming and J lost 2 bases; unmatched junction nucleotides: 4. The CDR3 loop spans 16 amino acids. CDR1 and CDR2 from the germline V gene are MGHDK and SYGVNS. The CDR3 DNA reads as TGTGCCAGCAGTGAACAACAGGGGGCGGCCTACAATGAGCAGTTCTTC. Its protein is CASSEQQGAAYNEQFF.

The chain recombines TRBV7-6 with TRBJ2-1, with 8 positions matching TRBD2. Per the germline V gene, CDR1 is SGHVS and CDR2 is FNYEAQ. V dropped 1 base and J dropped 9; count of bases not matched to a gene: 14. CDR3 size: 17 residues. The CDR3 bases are TGTGCCAGCAGCTTAGTGGCGCGGGAGGATGGGGGTGGTGAGCAGTTCTTC. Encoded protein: CASSLVAREDGGGEQFF.

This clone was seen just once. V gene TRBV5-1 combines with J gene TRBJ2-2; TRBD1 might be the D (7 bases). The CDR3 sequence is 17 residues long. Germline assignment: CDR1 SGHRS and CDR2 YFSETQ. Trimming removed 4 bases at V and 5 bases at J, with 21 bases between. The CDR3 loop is CASSGGNKQGRTGELFF. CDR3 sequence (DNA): TGCGCCAGCAGCGGGGGGAACAAACAGGGGAGAACCGGGGAGCTGTTTTTT.

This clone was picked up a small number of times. CDR3 sequence (DNA): TGTGCCTGGAGCCGAAACGTGCGGTCACCCCTCCACTTT. This sequence encodes CAWSRNVRSPLHF. The chain carries TRBV30 and TRBJ1-6; D not certain. The CDR3 contains 13 residues. CDR1 is GTSNPN, CDR2 SVGIG, per germline (reference sequence). Trimming stripped 3 bases from V and 10 bases from J, with 13 bases between.

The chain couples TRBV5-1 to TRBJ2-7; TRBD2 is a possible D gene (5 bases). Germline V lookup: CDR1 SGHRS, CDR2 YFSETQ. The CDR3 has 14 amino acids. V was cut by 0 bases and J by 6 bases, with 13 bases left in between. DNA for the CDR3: TGCGCCAGCAGCTTGGGCCCATCAAGCGGCGAGCAGTACTTC. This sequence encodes CASSLGPSSGEQYF.

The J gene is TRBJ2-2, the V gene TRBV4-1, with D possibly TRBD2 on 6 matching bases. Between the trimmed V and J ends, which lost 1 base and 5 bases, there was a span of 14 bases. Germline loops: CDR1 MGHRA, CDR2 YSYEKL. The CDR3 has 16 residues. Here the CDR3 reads CASSQGSGVITGELFF. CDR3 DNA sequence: TGCGCCAGCAGCCAAGGCTCGGGAGTGATAACCGGGGAGCTGTTTTTT.

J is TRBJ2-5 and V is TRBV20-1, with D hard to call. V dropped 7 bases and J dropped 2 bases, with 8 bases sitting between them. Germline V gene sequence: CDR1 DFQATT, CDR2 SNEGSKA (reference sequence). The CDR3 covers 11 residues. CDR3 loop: CSGTDQETQYF. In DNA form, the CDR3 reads TGCAGTGGCACAGATCAAGAGACCCAGTACTTC.

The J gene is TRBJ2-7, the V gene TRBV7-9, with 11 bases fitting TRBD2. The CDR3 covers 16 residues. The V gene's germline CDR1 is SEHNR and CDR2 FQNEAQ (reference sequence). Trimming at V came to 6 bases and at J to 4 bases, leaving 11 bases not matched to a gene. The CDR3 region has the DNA TGTGCCAGCAGTCGGGACCCGGGACTAGCGGAATACGAGCAGTACTTC. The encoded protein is CASSRDPGLAEYEQYF.

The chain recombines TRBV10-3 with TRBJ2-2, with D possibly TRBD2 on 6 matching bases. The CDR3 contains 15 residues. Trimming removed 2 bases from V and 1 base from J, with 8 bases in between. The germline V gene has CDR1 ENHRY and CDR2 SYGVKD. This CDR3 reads CAISEGGVNTGELFF. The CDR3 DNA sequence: TGTGCCATCAGTGAGGGCGGGGTGAACACCGGGGAGCTGTTTTTT.